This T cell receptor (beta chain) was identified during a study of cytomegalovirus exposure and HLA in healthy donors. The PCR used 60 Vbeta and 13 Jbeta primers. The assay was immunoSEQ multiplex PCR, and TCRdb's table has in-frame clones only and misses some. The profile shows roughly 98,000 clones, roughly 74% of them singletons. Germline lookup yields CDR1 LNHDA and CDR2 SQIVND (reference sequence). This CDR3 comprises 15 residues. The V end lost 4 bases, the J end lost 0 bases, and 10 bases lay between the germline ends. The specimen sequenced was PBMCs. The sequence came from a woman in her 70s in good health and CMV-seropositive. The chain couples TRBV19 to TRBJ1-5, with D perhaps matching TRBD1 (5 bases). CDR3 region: CASSTTGDSNQPQHF. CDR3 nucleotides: TGTGCCAGTAGTACAACAGGAGATAGCAATCAGCCCCAGCATTTT.